Listed below are T cell receptor beta chains from one sample, sequenced in a study of control samples from healthy donors and cancer patients. The table came from immunoSEQ multiplex PCR; TCRdb's copy has only in-frame clones and leaves some out. The sample contains roughly 200,000 clones, 90% to 95% of which appear only once. The sequencing sample was made of blood. These receptors came from a man aged 30-40 years in good health. Each CDR3 is given with its conserved first and last residue. D genes are given only for firm matches. For some rows the clone size is stated as once, few or many, or as a class when expanded; others skip it.

CDR3aa | CDR3nt | j_gene | v_gene | abundance | d_gene
CASSPNPGAANYGYTF | TGTGCCAGCAGCCCAAATCCAGGGGCAGCTAACTATGGCTACACCTTC | TRBJ1-2 | TRBV7-9 | . | .
CASSGGIDNEQFF | TGTGCCTCAAGTGGGGGGATAGACAATGAGCAGTTCTTC | TRBJ2-1 | TRBV6-6 | . | .
CATRSSSYNEQFF | TGTGCCACTCGATCCAGCTCCTACAATGAGCAGTTCTTC | TRBJ2-1 | TRBV19 | . | .
CASSYDRVHNSPLHF | TGTGCCAGCAGTTACGACAGGGTTCATAATTCACCCCTCCACTTT | TRBJ1-6 | TRBV6-5 | . | TRBD1
CASSQEQGRPGGYTF | TGCGCCAGCAGCCAAGAACAGGGGCGCCCGGGTGGCTACACCTTC | TRBJ1-2 | TRBV5-1 | once | TRBD1
CATSDSELTGIGEQFF | TGTGCCACCAGTGATTCGGAGCTTACAGGGATTGGTGAGCAGTTCTTC | TRBJ2-1 | TRBV24-1 | . | .
CASSGQGLTGELFF | TGTGCCAGCAGTGGACAGGGTCTCACCGGGGAGCTGTTTTTT | TRBJ2-2 | TRBV2 | few | TRBD1
CAWTPLREGYTF | TGTGCCTGGACCCCCCTCCGGGAAGGCTACACCTTC | TRBJ1-2 | TRBV30 | . | .
CASSSPGQIYEQYF | TGTGCCAGCAGTTCACCGGGACAAATCTACGAGCAGTACTTC | TRBJ2-7 | TRBV27 | . | .
CASSHTLDQETQYF | TGTGCCAGCAGCCATACCCTGGACCAAGAGACCCAGTACTTC | TRBJ2-5 | TRBV7-8 | . | .
CASSYQPGGMGTEAFF | TGTGCCAGCAGTTACCAACCGGGGGGCATGGGCACTGAAGCTTTCTTT | TRBJ1-1 | TRBV6-5 | . | .
CASSARGNSEAFF | TGCGCCAGCAGCGCCAGGGGGAACTCTGAAGCTTTCTTT | TRBJ1-1 | TRBV5-1 | . | TRBD1
CASSFPGNTEAFF | TGTGCCAGCAGCTTTCCAGGGAACACTGAAGCTTTCTTT | TRBJ1-1 | TRBV11-2 | . | .
CASSSNRAHTEAFF | TGTGCCAGCAGCTCCAATCGGGCGCACACTGAAGCTTTCTTT | TRBJ1-1 | TRBV5-6 | . | .
CASSTTGTRTGELFF | TGTGCCAGTAGTACTACCGGGACGAGAACCGGGGAGCTGTTTTTT | TRBJ2-2 | TRBV19 | . | .
CASSSQDRLVNEQFF | TGTGCCAGCAGTTCCCAGGACCGACTCGTGAATGAGCAGTTCTTC | TRBJ2-1 | TRBV6-2/TRBV6-3 | once | .
CASNQDGYQATNEKLFF | TGTGCCAGCAACCAGGACGGATACCAAGCAACTAATGAAAAACTGTTTTTT | TRBJ1-4 | TRBV11-2 | . | .